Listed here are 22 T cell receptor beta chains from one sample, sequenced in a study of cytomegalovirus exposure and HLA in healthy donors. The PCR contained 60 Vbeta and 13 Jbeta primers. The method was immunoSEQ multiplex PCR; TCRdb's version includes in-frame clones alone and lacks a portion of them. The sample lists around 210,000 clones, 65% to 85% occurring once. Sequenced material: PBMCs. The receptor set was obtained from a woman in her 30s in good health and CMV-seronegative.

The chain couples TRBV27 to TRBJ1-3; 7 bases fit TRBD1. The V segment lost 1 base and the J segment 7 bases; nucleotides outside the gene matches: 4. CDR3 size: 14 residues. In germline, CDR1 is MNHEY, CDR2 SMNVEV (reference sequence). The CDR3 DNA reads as TGTGCCAGCAGTTTATTCAGGGGGGCGAACACCATATATTTT. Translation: CASSLFRGANTIYF.

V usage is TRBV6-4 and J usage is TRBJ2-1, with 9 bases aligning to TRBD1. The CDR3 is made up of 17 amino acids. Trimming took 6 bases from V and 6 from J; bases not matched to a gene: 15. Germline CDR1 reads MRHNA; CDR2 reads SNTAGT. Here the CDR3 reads CASRPGQGLSSGNEQFF. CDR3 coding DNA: TGTGCCAGCAGGCCAGGACAGGGGCTATCCTCCGGCAATGAGCAGTTCTTC.

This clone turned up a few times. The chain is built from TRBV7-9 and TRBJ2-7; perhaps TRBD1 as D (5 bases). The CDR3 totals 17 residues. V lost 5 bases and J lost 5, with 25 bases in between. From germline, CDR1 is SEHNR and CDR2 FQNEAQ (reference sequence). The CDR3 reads CASSDINLGHRGDEQYF. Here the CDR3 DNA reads TGTGCCAGCAGCGACATCAACCTCGGACATCGCGGCGACGAGCAGTACTTC.

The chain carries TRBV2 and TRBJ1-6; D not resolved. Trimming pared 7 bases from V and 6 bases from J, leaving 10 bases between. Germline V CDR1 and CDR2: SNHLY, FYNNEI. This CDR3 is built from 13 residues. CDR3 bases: TGTGCCAGCATTCGGTGGAGTAATTCACCCCTCCACTTT. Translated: CASIRWSNSPLHF.

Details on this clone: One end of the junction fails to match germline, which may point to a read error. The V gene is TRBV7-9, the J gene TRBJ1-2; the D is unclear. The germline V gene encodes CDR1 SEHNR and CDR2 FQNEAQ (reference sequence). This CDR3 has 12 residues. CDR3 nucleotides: TGTGCCAGCGAACTGGGTCAGGATGGCTACCCCTTC. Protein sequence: CASELGQDGYPF.

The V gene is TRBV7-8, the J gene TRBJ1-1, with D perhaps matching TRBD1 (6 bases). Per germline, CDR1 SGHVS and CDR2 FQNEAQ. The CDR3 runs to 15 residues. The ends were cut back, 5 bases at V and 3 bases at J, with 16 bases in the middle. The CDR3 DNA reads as TGTGCCAGCAGCCGTTACAGGGTTAAGTACACTGAAGCTTTCTTT. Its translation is CASSRYRVKYTEAFF.

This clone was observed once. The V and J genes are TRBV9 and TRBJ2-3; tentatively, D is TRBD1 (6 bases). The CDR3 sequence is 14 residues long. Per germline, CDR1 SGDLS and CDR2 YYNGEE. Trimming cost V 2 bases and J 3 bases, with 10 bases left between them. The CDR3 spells CASSVDSETDTQYF. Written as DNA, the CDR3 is TGTGCCAGCAGCGTGGACAGTGAAACAGATACGCAGTATTTT.

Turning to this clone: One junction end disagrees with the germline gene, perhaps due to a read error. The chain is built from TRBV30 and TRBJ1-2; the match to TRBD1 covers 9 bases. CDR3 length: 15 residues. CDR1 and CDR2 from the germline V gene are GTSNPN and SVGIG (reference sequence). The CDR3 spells CAWRSGIQGANGYPF. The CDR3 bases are TGTGCCTGGAGGTCGGGAATACAGGGGGCGAATGGCTACCCCTTC.

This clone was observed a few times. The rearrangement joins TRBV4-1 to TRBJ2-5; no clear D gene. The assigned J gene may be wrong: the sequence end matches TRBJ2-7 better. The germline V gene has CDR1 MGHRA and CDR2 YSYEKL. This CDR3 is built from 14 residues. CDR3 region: CASSQTETYYEQYF. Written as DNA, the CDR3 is TGCGCCAGCAGCCAAACTGAAACATACTACGAGCAGTACTTC.

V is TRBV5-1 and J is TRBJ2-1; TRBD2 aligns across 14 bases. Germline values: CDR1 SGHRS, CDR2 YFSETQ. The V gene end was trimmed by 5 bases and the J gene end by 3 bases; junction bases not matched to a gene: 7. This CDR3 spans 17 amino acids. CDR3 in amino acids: CASSRLAGGPGYNEQFF. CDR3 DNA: TGCGCCAGCAGTCGACTAGCGGGGGGGCCGGGCTACAATGAGCAGTTCTTC.

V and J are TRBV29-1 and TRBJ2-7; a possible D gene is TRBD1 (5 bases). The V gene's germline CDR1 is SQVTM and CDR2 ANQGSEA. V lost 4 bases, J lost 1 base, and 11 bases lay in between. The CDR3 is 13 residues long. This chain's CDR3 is CSVGGARSYEQYF. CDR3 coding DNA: TGCAGCGTTGGGGGCGCGAGGTCCTACGAGCAGTACTTC.

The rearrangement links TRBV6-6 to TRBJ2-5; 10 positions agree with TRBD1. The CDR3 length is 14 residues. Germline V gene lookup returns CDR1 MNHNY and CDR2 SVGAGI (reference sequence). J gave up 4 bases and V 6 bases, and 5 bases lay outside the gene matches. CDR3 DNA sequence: TGTGCCAGCAGGCCCGGACAGGGGGGAGAGACCCAGTACTTC. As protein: CASRPGQGGETQYF.

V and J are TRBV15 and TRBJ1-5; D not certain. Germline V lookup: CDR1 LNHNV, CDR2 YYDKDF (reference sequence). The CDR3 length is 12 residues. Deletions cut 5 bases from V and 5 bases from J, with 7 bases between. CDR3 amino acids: CATSYIYQPQHF. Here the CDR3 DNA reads TGTGCCACCAGCTACATTTATCAGCCCCAGCATTTT.

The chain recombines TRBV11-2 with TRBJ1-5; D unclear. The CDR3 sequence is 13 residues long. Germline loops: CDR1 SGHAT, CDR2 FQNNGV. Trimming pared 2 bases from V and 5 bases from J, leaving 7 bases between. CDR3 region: CASSLSGDQPQHF. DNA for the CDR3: TGTGCCAGCAGCTTAAGCGGCGATCAGCCCCAGCATTTT.

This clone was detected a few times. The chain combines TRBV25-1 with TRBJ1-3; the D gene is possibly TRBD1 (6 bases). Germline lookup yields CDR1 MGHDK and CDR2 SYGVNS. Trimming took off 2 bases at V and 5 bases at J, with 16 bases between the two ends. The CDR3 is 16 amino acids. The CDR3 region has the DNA TGTGCCAGCAGTGAAACCACAGGGAAGAGGAGAAACACCATATATTTT. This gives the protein CASSETTGKRRNTIYF.

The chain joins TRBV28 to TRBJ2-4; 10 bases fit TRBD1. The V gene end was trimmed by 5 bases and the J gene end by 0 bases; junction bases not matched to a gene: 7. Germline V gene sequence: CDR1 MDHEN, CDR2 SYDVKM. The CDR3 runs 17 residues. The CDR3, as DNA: TGTGCCAGCAGTCTCGCCCGGGACAGGGGAGCCAAAAACATTCAGTACTTC. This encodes CASSLARDRGAKNIQYF.

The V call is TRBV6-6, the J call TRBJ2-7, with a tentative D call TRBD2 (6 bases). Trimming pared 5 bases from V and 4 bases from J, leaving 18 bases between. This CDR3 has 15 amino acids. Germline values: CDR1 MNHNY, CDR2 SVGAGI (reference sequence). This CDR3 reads CASSSGGSGSYEQYF. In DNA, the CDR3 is TGTGCCAGCAGTAGCGGAGGGTCCGGGTCATACGAGCAGTACTTC.

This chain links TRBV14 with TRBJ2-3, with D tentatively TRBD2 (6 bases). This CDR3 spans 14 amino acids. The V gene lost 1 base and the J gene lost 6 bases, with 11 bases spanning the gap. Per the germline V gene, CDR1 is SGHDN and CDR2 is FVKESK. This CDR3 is CASSQGDLSDTQYF. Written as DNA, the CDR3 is TGTGCCAGCAGCCAAGGGGACTTATCGGATACGCAGTATTTT.

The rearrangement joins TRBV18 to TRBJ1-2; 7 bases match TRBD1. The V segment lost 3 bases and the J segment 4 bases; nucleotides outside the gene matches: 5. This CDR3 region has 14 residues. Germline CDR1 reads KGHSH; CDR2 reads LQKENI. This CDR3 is CASSPPWTGYGYTF. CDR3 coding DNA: TGTGCCAGCTCACCCCCTTGGACAGGCTATGGCTACACCTTC.

CDR3: CASSLGRGDNQPQHF. The DNA for the CDR3 is TGTGCCAGCAGTTTAGGCAGGGGCGACAATCAGCCCCAGCATTTT. The chain links TRBV27 to TRBJ1-5; D possibly corresponds to TRBD1 (6 bases). The CDR3 is 15 amino acids. Germline V lookup: CDR1 MNHEY, CDR2 SMNVEV (reference sequence). The V end was cut by 2 bases, the J end by 3 bases, with 11 bases between.

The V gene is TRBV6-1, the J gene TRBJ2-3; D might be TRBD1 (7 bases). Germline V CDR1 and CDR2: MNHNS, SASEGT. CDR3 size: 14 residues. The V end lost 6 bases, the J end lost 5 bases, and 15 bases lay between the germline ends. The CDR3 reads CASRIQGGLDTQYF. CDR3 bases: TGTGCCAGCAGAATTCAGGGGGGATTAGATACGCAGTATTTT.

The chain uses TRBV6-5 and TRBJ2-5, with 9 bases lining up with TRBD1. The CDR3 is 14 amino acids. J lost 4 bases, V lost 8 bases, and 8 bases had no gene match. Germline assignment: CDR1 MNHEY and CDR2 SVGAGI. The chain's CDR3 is CASEREQGAETQYF. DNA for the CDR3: TGTGCCAGCGAGAGGGAACAGGGGGCAGAGACCCAGTACTTC.